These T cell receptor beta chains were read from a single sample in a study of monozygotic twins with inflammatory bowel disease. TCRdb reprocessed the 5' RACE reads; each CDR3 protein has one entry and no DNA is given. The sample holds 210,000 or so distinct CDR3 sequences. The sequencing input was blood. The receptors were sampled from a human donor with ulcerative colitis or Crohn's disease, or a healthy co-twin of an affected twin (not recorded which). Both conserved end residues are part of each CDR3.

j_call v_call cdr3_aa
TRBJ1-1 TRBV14 CASSQGVADKAFF
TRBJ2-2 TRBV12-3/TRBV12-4 CASSFWQAGAGELFF
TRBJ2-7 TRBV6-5 CASRRGVAYEQYF
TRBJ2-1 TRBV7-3 CASSSENEQFF
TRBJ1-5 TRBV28 CASSFRSGVIHQPQHF
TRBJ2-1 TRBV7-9 CASSLEALAGWGEQFF
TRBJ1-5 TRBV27 CASKGRFWGNQPQHF
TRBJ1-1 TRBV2 CASKVPDVKNTEAFF
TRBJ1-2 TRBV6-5 CASSRTGNYGYTF
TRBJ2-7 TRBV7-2 CASSLDGGPREQYF
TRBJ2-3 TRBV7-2 CASSLVMGGVTDTQYF
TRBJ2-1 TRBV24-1 CATSESTTDRVNEQFF
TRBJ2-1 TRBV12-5 CASGLVSKYNNEQFF
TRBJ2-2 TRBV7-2 CASSLVRTGGHGELFF
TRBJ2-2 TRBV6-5 CASSHSTGGSLYSGELFF
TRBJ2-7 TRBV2 CASSEALFRGGEQYF
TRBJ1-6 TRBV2 CASSEQGGLANSYNSPLHF